The 8 T cell receptor beta chains below were found in one sample sequenced in a study of breast tumors, draining lymph nodes, adjacent tissues. TCRdb called the multiplex PCR reads again in MiXCR, with one record for every CDR3 protein. The sample consists of some 25,000 distinct CDR3 sequences, approximately 70% of them appearing once. Material for sequencing was tumor-adjacent breast tissue. The receptors derive from a female donor with breast cancer. Some clones in this sample may be carry-over from other donors' samples.

Many counts were recorded for this clonotype. The rearrangement joins TRBV5-1 to TRBJ2-5; D might be TRBD2 (6 bases). The V end was cut by 5 bases, the J end by 3 bases, with 20 bases between. Looked up from germline, CDR1 is SGHRS and CDR2 is YFSETQ. The CDR3 covers 16 residues. This CDR3 reads CASRLIPGVREETQYF. The CDR3 DNA reads as TGCGCCAGCAGATTGATTCCGGGGGTTAGGGAAGAGACCCAGTACTTC. Looking up the rest from reference TRBV5-1 and TRBJ2-5 gives the full variable domain: KAGVTQTPRYLIKTRGQQVTLSCSPISGHRSVSWYQQTPGQGLQFLFEYFSETQRNKGNFPGRFSGRQFSNSRSEMNVSTLELGDSALYLCASRLIPGVREETQYFGPGTRLLVL.

The V and J genes are TRBV12-3 or TRBV12-4 and TRBJ2-5, with D perhaps TRBD2 (5 bases). The CDR3 contains 16 residues. The germline V and J ends were trimmed by 1 base and 3 bases, with 15 bases remaining between them. The DNA for the CDR3 is TGTGCCAGCAGTTTAGGCATAGACTATATGAAAGAGACCCAGTACTTC. It is translated as CASSLGIDYMKETQYF.

At least ten counts were recorded for this clonotype. The chain is built from TRBV7-9 and TRBJ1-4; 7 bases match TRBD1. Germline assignment: CDR1 SEHNR and CDR2 FQNEAQ (reference sequence). The length of the CDR3 is 15 residues. The J segment lost 8 bases and the V segment lost 1 base, leaving 7 bases of the junction unmatched. The CDR3 region is CASSLGGQGGEKLFF. Here the CDR3 DNA reads TGTGCCAGCAGCTTAGGCGGTCAAGGGGGCGAAAAACTGTTTTTT.

This clonotype was recorded many times. CDR3 coding DNA: TGCGCCAGCAGCTTGGAAGGCGGCAATCAGCCCCAGCATTTT. It translates to CASSLEGGNQPQHF. The gene calls are TRBV5-1 and TRBJ1-5, with D unresolved. The CDR3 totals 14 residues. Trimming shortened V by 0 bases and J by 2 bases, and 6 bases separated the two germline ends. In germline, CDR1 is SGHRS, CDR2 YFSETQ.

The chain uses TRBV5-1 and TRBJ2-3, with 11 bases lining up with TRBD2. Germline V gene data show CDR1 as SGHRS and CDR2 as YFSETQ. V shed 3 bases, J shed 1 base, and the junction held 1 base outside the gene matches. This CDR3 has 15 residues. In nucleotides, the CDR3 is TGCGCCAGCAGCTCGGGACTAGCGGGCACAGATACGCAGTATTTT. Its translation: CASSSGLAGTDTQYF.

This clonotype was seen ten or more times. The V and J genes are TRBV3-1 and TRBJ1-1; D is possibly TRBD1 (5 bases). V lost 1 base to trimming and J lost 1 base, with 10 bases between them. Germline V CDR1 and CDR2: LGHDT, YNNKEL (reference sequence). This CDR3 comprises 15 residues. In DNA form, the CDR3 reads TGTGCCAGCAGCCAAGGTACAGGATCGAACACTGAAGCTTTCTTT. Protein product: CASSQGTGSNTEAFF.

Details on this clonotype: Sequence at one end of the junction differs from germline and may be a read error. This chain uses TRBV7-6 with TRBJ2-5; weak D call: TRBD1 (6 bases). Germline V gives CDR1 SGHVS, CDR2 FNYEAQ. The CDR3 runs 21 residues. CDR3 DNA sequence: TGTGCCAGCAGCTCATTCCTCCCCCAACAACAGGGTGTATTTCCCCAAGAGGCCCAGTACTTC. It translates to CASSSFLPQQQGVFPQEAQYF.

The chain has TRBV11-2 and TRBJ2-7; D is perhaps TRBD1 or TRBD2 (6 bases each). V was cut by 2 bases and J by 4 bases, with 18 bases left in between. CDR3 length equals 16 residues. Per germline, CDR1 SGHAT and CDR2 FQNNGV. CDR3 DNA: TGTGCCAGCAGCTTAAGGGGGGCGACCAACCTTTACGAGCAGTACTTC. Residues: CASSLRGATNLYEQYF.